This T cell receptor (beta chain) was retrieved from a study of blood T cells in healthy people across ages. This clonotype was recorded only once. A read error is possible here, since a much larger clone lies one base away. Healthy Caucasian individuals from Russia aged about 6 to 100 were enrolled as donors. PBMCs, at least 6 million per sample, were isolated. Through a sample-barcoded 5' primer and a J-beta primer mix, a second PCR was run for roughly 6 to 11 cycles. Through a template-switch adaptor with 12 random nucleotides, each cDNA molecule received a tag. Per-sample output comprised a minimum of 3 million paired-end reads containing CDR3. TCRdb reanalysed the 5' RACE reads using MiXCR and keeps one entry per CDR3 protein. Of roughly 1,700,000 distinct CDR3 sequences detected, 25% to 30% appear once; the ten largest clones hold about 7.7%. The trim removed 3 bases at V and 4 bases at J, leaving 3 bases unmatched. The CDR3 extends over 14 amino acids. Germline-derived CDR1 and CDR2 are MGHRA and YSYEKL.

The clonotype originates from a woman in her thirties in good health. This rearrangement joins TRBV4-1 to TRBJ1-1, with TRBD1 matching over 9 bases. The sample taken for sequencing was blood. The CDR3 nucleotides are TGCGCCAGCAGCCAGGGGACAGGGAGCACTGAAGCTTTCTTT. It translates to CASSQGTGSTEAFF.